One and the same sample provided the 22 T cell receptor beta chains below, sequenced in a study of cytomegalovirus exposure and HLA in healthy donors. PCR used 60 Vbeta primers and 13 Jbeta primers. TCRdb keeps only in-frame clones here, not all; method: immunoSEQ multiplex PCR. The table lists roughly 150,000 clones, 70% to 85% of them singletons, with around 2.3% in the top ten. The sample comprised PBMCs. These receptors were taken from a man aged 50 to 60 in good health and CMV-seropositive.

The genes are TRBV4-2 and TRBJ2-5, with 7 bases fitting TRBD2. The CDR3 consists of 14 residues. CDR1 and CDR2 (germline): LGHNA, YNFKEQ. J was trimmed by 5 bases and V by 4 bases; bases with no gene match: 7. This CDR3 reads CASSRESSGETQYF. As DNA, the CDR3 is TGTGCCAGCAGCCGCGAGAGTAGCGGGGAGACCCAGTACTTC.

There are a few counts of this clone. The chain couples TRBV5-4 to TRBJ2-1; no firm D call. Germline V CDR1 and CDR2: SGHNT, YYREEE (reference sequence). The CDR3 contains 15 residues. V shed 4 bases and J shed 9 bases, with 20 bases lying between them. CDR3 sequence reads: CASSHPSTPVGEQFF. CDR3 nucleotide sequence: TGTGCCAGCAGCCATCCTTCTACTCCGGTTGGTGAGCAGTTCTTC.

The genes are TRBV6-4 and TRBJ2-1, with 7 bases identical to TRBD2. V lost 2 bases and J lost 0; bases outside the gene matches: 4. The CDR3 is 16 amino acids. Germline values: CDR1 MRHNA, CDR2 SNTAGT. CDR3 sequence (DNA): TGTGCCAGCAGTGACGGGACGGGGGGCTCCTACAATGAGCAGTTCTTC. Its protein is CASSDGTGGSYNEQFF.

CDR3: CASSDTVLSVIAGNTIYF. The CDR3 nucleotides read TGTGCCAGCAGTGATACGGTCTTGTCGGTGATCGCTGGAAACACCATATATTTT. This chain links TRBV6-1 with TRBJ1-3; no firm D call. This CDR3 region has 18 residues. Trimming removed 3 bases from V and 2 bases from J, with 20 bases in between. Germline V lookup: CDR1 MNHNS, CDR2 SASEGT.

The CDR3 here is CATSVSRDSWVTGELFF. CDR3 coding DNA: TGTGCCACCAGCGTAAGCCGGGACTCCTGGGTCACCGGGGAGCTGTTTTTT. This rearrangement joins TRBV15 to TRBJ2-2; possibly TRBD2 for D (6 bases). The CDR3 covers 17 residues. V shed 5 bases and J shed 4 bases, with 20 bases lying between them. Per germline, CDR1 LNHNV and CDR2 YYDKDF (reference sequence).

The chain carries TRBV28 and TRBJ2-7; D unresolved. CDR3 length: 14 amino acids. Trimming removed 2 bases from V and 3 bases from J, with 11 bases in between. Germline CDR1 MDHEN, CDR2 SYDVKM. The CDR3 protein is CASSLGQSVYEQYF. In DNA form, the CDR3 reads TGTGCCAGCAGTTTAGGCCAGTCCGTCTACGAGCAGTACTTC.

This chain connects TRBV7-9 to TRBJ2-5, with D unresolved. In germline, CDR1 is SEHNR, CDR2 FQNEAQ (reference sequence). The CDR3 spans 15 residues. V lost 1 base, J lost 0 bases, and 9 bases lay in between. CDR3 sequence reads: CASSLGVANQETQYF. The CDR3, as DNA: TGTGCCAGCAGCTTAGGAGTTGCGAACCAAGAGACCCAGTACTTC.

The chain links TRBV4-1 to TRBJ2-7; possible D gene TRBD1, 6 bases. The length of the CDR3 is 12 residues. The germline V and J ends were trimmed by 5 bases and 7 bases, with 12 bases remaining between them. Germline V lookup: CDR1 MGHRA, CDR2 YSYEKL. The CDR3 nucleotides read TGCGCCAGCAGCTTGGACAGAAAAGAGCAGTACTTC. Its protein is CASSLDRKEQYF.

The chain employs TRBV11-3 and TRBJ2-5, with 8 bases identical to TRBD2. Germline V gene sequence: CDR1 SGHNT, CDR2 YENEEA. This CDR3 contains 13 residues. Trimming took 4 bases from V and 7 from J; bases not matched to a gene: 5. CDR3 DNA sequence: TGTGCCAGCAGCTCCGGGGGGGCCGGGACCCAGTACTTC. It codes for CASSSGGAGTQYF.

This CDR3 reads CAGGRGETEAFF. The CDR3 nucleotides are TGTGCCGGGGGACGGGGGGAGACTGAAGCTTTCTTT. The chain has TRBV30 and TRBJ1-1; tentative D call: TRBD1 (5 bases). Per the germline V gene, CDR1 is GTSNPN and CDR2 is SVGIG (reference sequence). V was shortened by 8 bases and J by 5 bases, with 15 bases between the two germline ends. CDR3 length equals 12 residues.

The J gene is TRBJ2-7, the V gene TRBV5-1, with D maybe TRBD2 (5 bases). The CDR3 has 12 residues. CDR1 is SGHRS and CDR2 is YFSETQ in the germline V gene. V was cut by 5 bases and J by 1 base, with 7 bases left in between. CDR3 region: CASSSASYEQYF. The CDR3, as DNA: TGCGCCAGCAGTAGCGCTTCCTACGAGCAGTACTTC.

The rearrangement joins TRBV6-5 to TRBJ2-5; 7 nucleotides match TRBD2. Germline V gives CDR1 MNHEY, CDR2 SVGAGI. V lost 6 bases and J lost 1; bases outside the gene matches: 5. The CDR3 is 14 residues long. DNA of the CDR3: TGTGCCAGCAGACCGAGCGGGGCCCAAGAGACCCAGTACTTC. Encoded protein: CASRPSGAQETQYF.

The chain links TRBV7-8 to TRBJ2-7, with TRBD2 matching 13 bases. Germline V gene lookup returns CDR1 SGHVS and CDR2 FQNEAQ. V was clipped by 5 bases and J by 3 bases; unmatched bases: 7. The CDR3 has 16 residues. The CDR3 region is CASSPYRLAGGYEQYF. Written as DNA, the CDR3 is TGTGCCAGCAGCCCATACCGACTAGCGGGGGGCTACGAGCAGTACTTC.

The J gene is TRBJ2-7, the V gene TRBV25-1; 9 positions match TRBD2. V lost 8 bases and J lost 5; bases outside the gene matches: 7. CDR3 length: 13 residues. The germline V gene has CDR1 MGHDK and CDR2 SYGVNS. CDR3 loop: CASQGAGGDEQYF. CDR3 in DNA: TGTGCCAGCCAAGGGGCGGGGGGGGACGAGCAGTACTTC.

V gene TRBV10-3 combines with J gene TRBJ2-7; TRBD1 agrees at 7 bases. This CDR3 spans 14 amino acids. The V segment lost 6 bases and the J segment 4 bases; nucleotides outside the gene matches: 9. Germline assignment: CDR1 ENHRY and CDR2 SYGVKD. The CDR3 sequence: CAISPTGTDYEQYF. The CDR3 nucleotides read TGTGCCATCAGCCCGACCGGGACAGATTACGAGCAGTACTTC.

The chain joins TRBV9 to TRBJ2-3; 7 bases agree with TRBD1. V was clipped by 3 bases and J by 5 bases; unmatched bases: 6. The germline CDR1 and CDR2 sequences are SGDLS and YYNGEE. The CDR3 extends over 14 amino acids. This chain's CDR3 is CASSGQGVGDTQYF. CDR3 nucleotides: TGTGCCAGCAGCGGACAGGGAGTCGGAGATACGCAGTATTTT.

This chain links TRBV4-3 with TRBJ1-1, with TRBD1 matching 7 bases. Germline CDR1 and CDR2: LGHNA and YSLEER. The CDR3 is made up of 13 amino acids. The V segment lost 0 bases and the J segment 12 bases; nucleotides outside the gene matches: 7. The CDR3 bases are TGCGCCAGCAGCCAAGAGAGGGGGCGGGTGTCTTTCTTT. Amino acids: CASSQERGRVSFF.

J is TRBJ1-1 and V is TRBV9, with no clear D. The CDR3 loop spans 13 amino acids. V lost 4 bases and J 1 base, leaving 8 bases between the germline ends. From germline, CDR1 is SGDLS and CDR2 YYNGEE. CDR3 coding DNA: TGTGCCAGCAGCCTCGGTCAGAACACTGAAGCTTTCTTT. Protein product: CASSLGQNTEAFF.

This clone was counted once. This CDR3 is CASRTSGREEQYF. The CDR3 DNA reads TGTGCCAGCAGGACTAGTGGCAGGGAAGAGCAGTACTTC. The rearrangement links TRBV7-9 to TRBJ2-7, with D possibly TRBD2 on 6 matching bases. The germline V and J ends were trimmed by 6 bases and 7 bases, with 16 bases remaining between them. This CDR3 comprises 13 residues. CDR1 is SEHNR, CDR2 FQNEAQ, per germline (reference sequence).

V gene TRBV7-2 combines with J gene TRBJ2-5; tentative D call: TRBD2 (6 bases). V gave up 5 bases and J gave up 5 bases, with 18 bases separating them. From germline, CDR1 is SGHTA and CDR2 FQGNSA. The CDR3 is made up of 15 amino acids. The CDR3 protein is CASSLWGERGETQYF. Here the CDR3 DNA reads TGTGCCAGCAGCCTGTGGGGGGAGCGCGGGGAGACCCAGTACTTC.

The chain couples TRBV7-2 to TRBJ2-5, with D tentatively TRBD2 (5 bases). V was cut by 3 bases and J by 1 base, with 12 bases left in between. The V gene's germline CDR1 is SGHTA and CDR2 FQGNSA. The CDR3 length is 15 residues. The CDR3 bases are TGTGCCAGCAGCTTGGCTGTTGGACTCCAAGAGACCCAGTACTTC. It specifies CASSLAVGLQETQYF.

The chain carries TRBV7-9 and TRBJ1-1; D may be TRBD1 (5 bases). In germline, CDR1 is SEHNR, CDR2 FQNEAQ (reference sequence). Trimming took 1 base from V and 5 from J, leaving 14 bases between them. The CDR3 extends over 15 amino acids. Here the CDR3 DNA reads TGTGCCAGCAGCTTAGGGAGTTCCGGGGGGACTGAAGCTTTCTTT. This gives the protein CASSLGSSGGTEAFF.